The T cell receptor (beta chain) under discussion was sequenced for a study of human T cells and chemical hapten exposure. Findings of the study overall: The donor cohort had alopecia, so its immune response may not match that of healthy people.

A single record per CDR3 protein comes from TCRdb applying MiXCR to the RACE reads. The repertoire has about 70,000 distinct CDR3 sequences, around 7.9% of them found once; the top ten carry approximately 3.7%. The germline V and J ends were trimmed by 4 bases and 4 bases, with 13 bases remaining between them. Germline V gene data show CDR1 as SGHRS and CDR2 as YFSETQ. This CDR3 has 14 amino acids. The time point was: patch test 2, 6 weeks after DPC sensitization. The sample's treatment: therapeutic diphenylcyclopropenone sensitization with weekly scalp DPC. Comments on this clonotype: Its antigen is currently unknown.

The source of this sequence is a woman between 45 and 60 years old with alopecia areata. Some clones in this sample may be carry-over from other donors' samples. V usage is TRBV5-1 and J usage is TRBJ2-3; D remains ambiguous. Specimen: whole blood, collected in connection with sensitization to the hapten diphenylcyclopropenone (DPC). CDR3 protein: CASSRMVLSDTQYF. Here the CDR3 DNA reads TGCGCCAGCAGCCGTATGGTCTTATCAGATACGCAGTATTTT.